The 16 T cell receptor beta chains below were found in one sample sequenced in a study of radiation and T cells in renal cell carcinoma. Indicated time point: baseline pretreatment blood. Treatment noted: 15 Gy SBRT to primary tumor, nephrectomy 4 weeks later. Only in-frame clones appear in the TCRdb table, and some are missing; sequencing was by immunoSEQ multiplex PCR. The table has about 160,000 clones, about 88% seen once; the top ten hold approximately 4%. The sample here was blood, taken from a patient whose treatment included radiotherapy and nephrectomy. All receptors derive from a woman in her 70s with renal cell carcinoma.

This clone showed up just once. The chain uses TRBV6-4 and TRBJ2-7; 15 nucleotides line up with TRBD2. There are 16 residues in the CDR3. J gave up 5 bases and V 11 bases, and 13 bases lay outside the gene matches. The germline V gene encodes CDR1 MRHNA and CDR2 SNTAGT. CDR3 nucleotides: TGTGCCGCCGACCAACAACGGACTAGCGGGGGGGACGAGCAGTACTTC. Translating it yields CAADQQRTSGGDEQYF.

This clone was observed a few times. The chain joins TRBV29-1 to TRBJ1-1, with TRBD1 matching over 11 bases. Germline V gene data show CDR1 as SQVTM and CDR2 as ANQGSEA. V lost 4 bases, J lost 8 bases, and 3 bases stayed unmatched. The CDR3 runs 12 residues. Written as DNA, the CDR3 is TGCAGCGTTGCGGGGACAGGGGGGGAAGCTTTCTTT. It yields the protein CSVAGTGGEAFF.

The J gene is TRBJ2-4, the V gene TRBV19, with 13 bases fitting TRBD2. The length of the CDR3 is 15 residues. Germline V lookup: CDR1 LNHDA, CDR2 SQIVND (reference sequence). V lost 6 bases, J lost 8 bases, and 7 bases stayed unmatched. CDR3 loop: CASRTSGGPKDIQYF. The CDR3 DNA is TGTGCCAGTAGGACTAGCGGGGGGCCAAAAGACATTCAGTACTTC.

The genes are TRBV18 and TRBJ1-4, with 9 nucleotides matching TRBD1. The V segment lost 6 bases and the J segment 8 bases; nucleotides outside the gene matches: 10. The CDR3 has 15 amino acids. Germline assignment: CDR1 KGHSH and CDR2 LQKENI. The CDR3 spells CASSLGQGHLEKLFF. The CDR3 DNA follows: TGTGCCAGCTCTCTGGGACAGGGTCACCTGGAAAAACTGTTTTTT.

This rearrangement joins TRBV7-8 to TRBJ1-6, with a tentative D call TRBD1 (6 bases). The CDR3 length is 15 residues. V was trimmed by 10 bases and J by 3 bases, leaving 16 bases between them. In germline, CDR1 is SGHVS, CDR2 FQNEAQ. CDR3 in DNA: TGTGCCACCAATCCCGGGACACTCTATAATTCACCCCTCCACTTT. Protein product: CATNPGTLYNSPLHF.

The chain links TRBV30 to TRBJ1-6, with D perhaps TRBD1 (5 bases). The germline V and J ends were trimmed by 0 bases and 7 bases, with 13 bases remaining between them. The germline V gene has CDR1 GTSNPN and CDR2 SVGIG (reference sequence). This CDR3 has 15 residues. The CDR3 region has the DNA TGTGCCTGGAGTGTAAGGGGAAAAGGAAATTCACCCCTCCACTTT. Amino acid sequence: CAWSVRGKGNSPLHF.

Note on this clone: The same CDR3 is also encoded by other DNA sequences in this sample. V is TRBV29-1 and J is TRBJ2-7; D not resolved. The germline V gene has CDR1 SQVTM and CDR2 ANQGSEA. V gave up 1 base and J gave up 0 bases, with 4 bases separating them. The CDR3 is made up of 12 amino acids. The CDR3 here is CSVEGSSYEQYF. The CDR3 coding sequence is TGCAGCGTTGAAGGCAGCTCCTACGAGCAGTACTTC.

The chain employs TRBV19 and TRBJ2-1, with 7 bases matching TRBD1. V shed 4 bases, J shed 6 bases, and the junction held 6 bases outside the gene matches. Germline CDR1 LNHDA, CDR2 SQIVND (reference sequence). This CDR3 has 14 amino acids. The CDR3: CASSTRDRINEQFF. CDR3 sequence (DNA): TGTGCCAGTAGTACCCGGGACAGAATCAATGAGCAGTTCTTC.

Note on this clone: One junction end disagrees with the germline gene, perhaps due to a read error. The V call is TRBV27, the J call TRBJ2-2, with D uncertain. Germline V gene data show CDR1 as MNHEY and CDR2 as SMNVEV (reference sequence). CDR3 length: 13 amino acids. The CDR3 DNA follows: TGTGCCAGCAGTTTAAGTCCGACCGAGGAGCTGTTTTTT. It specifies CASSLSPTEELFF.

V is TRBV11-2 and J is TRBJ2-7; D might be TRBD1 (5 bases). Germline assignment: CDR1 SGHAT and CDR2 FQNNGV. V lost 5 bases to trimming and J lost 1 base, with 12 bases between them. This CDR3 is 14 amino acids long. The CDR3 DNA follows: TGTGCCAGCAGCCCCGCCAGGGTGTCCTACGAGCAGTACTTC. Protein product: CASSPARVSYEQYF. The entire variable domain, with the rest obtained from reference TRBV11-2 and TRBJ2-7, is as follows: EAGVAQSPRYKIIEKRQSVAFWCNPISGHATLYWYQQILGQGPKLLIQFQNNGVVDDSQLPKDRFSAERLKGVDSTLKIQPAKLEDSAVYLCASSPARVSYEQYFGPGTRLTVT.

The V and J genes are TRBV19 and TRBJ2-7; TRBD1 is a possible D gene (6 bases). Trimming took off 9 bases at V and 6 bases at J, with 12 bases between the two ends. Per germline, CDR1 LNHDA and CDR2 SQIVND (reference sequence). The CDR3 loop spans 11 amino acids. CDR3: CASTGFREQYF. The CDR3 DNA reads TGTGCCAGCACAGGGTTCCGCGAGCAGTACTTC.

V gene TRBV19 combines with J gene TRBJ1-1; D might be TRBD1 (6 bases). The CDR3 is 15 amino acids. CDR1 is LNHDA, CDR2 SQIVND, per germline (reference sequence). V was clipped by 5 bases and J by 3 bases, with 16 bases between them. CDR3 sequence reads: CASSPRGTSDTEAFF. In DNA form, the CDR3 reads TGTGCCAGTAGTCCCCGTGGGACATCGGACACTGAAGCTTTCTTT.

The gene calls are TRBV4-2 and TRBJ1-1; D possibly corresponds to TRBD1 (5 bases). Trimming shortened V by 3 bases and J by 1 base, and 15 bases separated the two germline ends. Germline assignment: CDR1 LGHNA and CDR2 YNFKEQ. CDR3 length: 16 residues. The CDR3 DNA reads as TGTGCCAGCAGCCAGGGGGGATTACAACCGAACACTGAAGCTTTCTTT. It codes for CASSQGGLQPNTEAFF.

This chain joins TRBV6-5 and TRBJ2-2; D remains ambiguous. V was cut by 6 bases and J by 5 bases, with 16 bases left in between. The CDR3 has 15 residues. Per germline, CDR1 MNHEY and CDR2 SVGAGI. The CDR3 loop reads CASRPERAFTGELFF. The DNA of the CDR3 is TGTGCCAGCAGGCCCGAGCGAGCCTTTACCGGGGAGCTGTTTTTT.

J is TRBJ2-1 and V is TRBV7-2, with 10 bases that match TRBD1. V lost 4 bases, J lost 9 bases, and 9 bases stayed unmatched. Germline CDR1 SGHTA, CDR2 FQGNSA. This CDR3 spans 15 amino acids. As DNA, the CDR3 is TGTGCCAGCAGCTCTCGGACAGGGGGAAGTCCTGAGCAGTTCTTC. It yields the protein CASSSRTGGSPEQFF.

CDR3 coding DNA: TGTGCCAGCAGCTTTGGACTAGCGGCGGGGGAGCAGTACTTC. Translation: CASSFGLAAGEQYF. V gene TRBV7-9 combines with J gene TRBJ2-7; 10 positions agree with TRBD2. The germline gives CDR1 SEHNR, CDR2 FQNEAQ (reference sequence). The CDR3 consists of 14 residues. Trimming removed 3 bases from V and 7 bases from J; junction bases left unmatched: 6.